In this sample, the clone carrying this T cell receptor beta chain turned up a few times. These data come from a study of cytomegalovirus exposure and HLA in healthy donors. V lost 6 bases to trimming and J lost 5 bases, with 14 bases between them. CDR3 length equals 14 residues. Germline loops: CDR1 MNHEY, CDR2 SMNVEV (reference sequence). With 60 Vbeta and 13 Jbeta primers, the PCR was carried out. Sequencing used immunoSEQ multiplex PCR; TCRdb keeps in-frame clones, though not all of them. The profile shows 65,000 to 100,000 clones, 76% of them singletons. What was sequenced was PBMCs. The sequence came from a man aged 40-49 years in good health and CMV-seronegative. The chain has TRBV27 and TRBJ1-5; D gene ambiguous. DNA of the CDR3: TGTGCCAGCAGGGTGTCCTTTGGGCATCAGCCCCAGCATTTT. Protein: CASRVSFGHQPQHF.